This T cell receptor beta chain was sequenced in a study of blood T cell repertoires in COVID-19 (dated by TCRdb to 2018 to 2021). With respect to the entire study: Samples covering the acute and convalescent phases of COVID-19 were provided by collaborators in the United States, Italy and Spain. Where available, HLA class I and class II types were taken from metadata supplied by the sample provider and were not determined by assay-based typing. A de-identified subject ID, COVID-19 status, age in years and sex were almost always included in the sample metadata. Subjects who had been exposed to COVID-19, were actively infected with it, or had recovered from it provided the deeply sampled blood TCRbeta repertoires that made up the dataset. The material from the prospective study consisted of cDNA or gDNA derived from T cells, B-cell-depleted T cells, or PBMCs. The repertoires were released in a freely available public database intended as a resource for research on the immune response to SARS-CoV-2. Samples came from the ongoing ImmuneRACE study (first 160 participants) plus 1,254 subjects from 6 global collaborators. The research as a whole found: Clinical and demographic metadata were provided uncurated, with the amount varying by source and participant.

Collaborating institutions collected whole blood in K2EDTA tubes following their own protocols. For TCRbeta analysis, collaborator samples were shipped as frozen whole blood, as isolated PBMCs, or as DNA extracted from either sample type. This clone was found once. It lacks a known antigen. It has no much larger one-base neighbor in the sample; base qualities were not kept. Via the germline V gene, CDR1 is MNHEY and CDR2 SVGAGI. The CDR3, cysteine through phenylalanine, is 15 amino acids long. Of all the DNA, just the CDR3 is kept, 45 bases in frame from base 1. Trimming at the junction amounts to 2 bases on V and 0 bases on J, and the germline ends lie 11 bases apart. TCRbeta CDR3 regions were amplified from genomic DNA by means of the immunoSEQ Assay, a bias-controlled multiplex PCR. On the study's bioinformatics: Within the assay, amplification of reference gene primers was used to estimate how many nucleated cells each sample contained. Sequence reads were collapsed and filtered to measure the absolute abundance of every unique TCRbeta CDR3 rearrangement. Productive Simpson clonality was computed per sample as the square root of Simpson's diversity index over productive rearrangements. Drawn from immuneACCESS, this table holds only the in-frame rearrangements with V and J called that TCRdb kept. Clones are partly lost; checked studies trace under half to an unresolved V gene and leave the rest unexplained. V, J and clone size derive from that table, while D and trimming were established from the DNA sequence. The sample includes about 140,000 clones, with 88% observed a single time. The ten largest clones add up to roughly a tenth of the sample.

The sequence was obtained from a man in his sixties with active or convalescent COVID-19. The sample taken for sequencing was peripheral blood. In this chain, TRBV6-5 is recombined with TRBJ2-7; no D gene call is confident. CDR3 protein: CASSYDFWSSYEQYF. The DNA sequence follows: TGTGCCAGCAGTTACGATTTTTGGAGCTCCTACGAGCAGTACTTC.